This T cell receptor beta chain was recovered during a study of cytomegalovirus exposure and HLA in healthy donors. Study-level points and caveats: The investigators catalogued 150 to 200 TCR beta chains as cytomegalovirus-associated.

Regarding this clone: Its cognate antigen is unknown.

The CDR3 is 16 residues long. The junction had 7 bases not matched to a gene; V was cut back by 2 bases and J by 5 bases. CDR1 is WNHNN, CDR2 SYGVQD, per germline (reference sequence). PCR amplification relied on 60 Vbeta primers (plus 13 Jbeta primers). Generated by immunoSEQ multiplex PCR, the TCRdb table keeps only in-frame clones and is missing some. The sample table sets out 150,000 to 200,000 clones. The clonotype originates from a man aged 25-45 years in good health and CMV-seronegative. J is TRBJ1-4 and V is TRBV10-1; 8 nucleotides line up with TRBD1. Sample: PBMCs. CDR3 sequence (DNA): TGCGCCAGCAGTGAGGCGCAGGACAGGGTCAATGAAAAACTGTTTTTT. Protein product: CASSEAQDRVNEKLFF.